This is a list of T cell receptor beta chains from one sample in a study of blood T cells in healthy people across ages. TCRdb independently ran MiXCR on the 5' RACE reads; one entry per CDR3 protein. The repertoire consists of roughly 1,700,000 distinct CDR3 sequences, with over 25% occurring once and the leading ten covering around 7.7%. The sequenced material came from blood. These receptors all come from a woman aged 30 to 39 in good health. Each CDR3 is given with its conserved first and last residue. The order of the fields is J gene, D gene, clone size, V gene, CDR3 protein, CDR3 DNA. D genes are given only for firm matches. Not all rows give a size; the values are once, few, many and, for expanded clones, a class.

TRBJ1-5,NA,NA,TRBV15,CATSRDKGREQPQHF,TGTGCCACCAGCAGAGATAAGGGCAGGGAGCAGCCCCAGCATTTT
TRBJ2-1,NA,NA,TRBV7-9,CASIPNPRGPSNEQFF,TGTGCCAGCATACCTAATCCCCGGGGGCCATCCAATGAGCAGTTCTTC
TRBJ2-6,NA,few,TRBV5-1,CASSLWAGANVLTF,TGCGCCAGCAGCTTGTGGGCTGGGGCCAACGTCCTGACTTTC
TRBJ1-2,NA,few,TRBV7-6,CASSSWSGGYTF,TGTGCCAGCAGCTCCTGGTCGGGAGGCTACACCTTC
TRBJ2-1,NA,NA,TRBV29-1,CSVDNSGPPYNEQFF,TGCAGCGTTGACAATTCCGGGCCTCCCTACAATGAGCAGTTCTTC
TRBJ2-2,TRBD2,few,TRBV13,CASSLGHGGTNTGELFF,TGTGCCAGCAGCTTAGGCCACGGGGGGACGAACACCGGGGAGCTGTTTTTT
TRBJ2-2,NA,NA,TRBV3-1,CASSYRAGAGTGERFF,TGTGCCAGCAGCTATCGGGCGGGGGCAGGCACCGGGGAGCGGTTTTTT
TRBJ2-7,NA,few,TRBV7-2,CASSLGPGTTYEQYF,TGTGCCAGCAGCTTAGGGCCCGGGACAACCTACGAGCAGTACTTC
TRBJ2-3,TRBD2,NA,TRBV10-3,CAISSGLEADTQYF,TGTGCCATCTCCAGCGGACTAGAGGCAGATACGCAGTATTTT
TRBJ2-3,NA,NA,TRBV24-1,CATSDLRISGGSSTDTQYF,TGTGCCACCAGTGATTTGCGGATTAGTGGGGGGTCTAGCACAGATACGCAGTATTTT
TRBJ2-5,NA,few,TRBV5-5,CASSLAHAETQYF,TGTGCCAGCAGCTTGGCTCATGCGGAGACCCAGTACTTC
TRBJ1-2,NA,few,TRBV6-6,CASSPLPSMALEGYTF,TGTGCCAGCAGTCCCCTCCCCTCAATGGCCCTCGAGGGCTACACCTTC
TRBJ2-3,NA,NA,TRBV12-3/TRBV12-4,CASSLAGPSADTQYF,TGTGCCAGCAGTTTGGCAGGGCCCAGCGCAGATACGCAGTATTTT
TRBJ2-1,TRBD2,NA,TRBV5-1,CASSFTLAGGGDEQFF,TGCGCCAGCAGCTTCACCTTAGCGGGAGGGGGTGATGAGCAGTTCTTC
TRBJ2-7,TRBD2,NA,TRBV20-1,CSAGGRGGFSDEQYF,TGCAGTGCGGGGGGGAGGGGAGGCTTTTCGGACGAGCAGTACTTC
TRBJ1-5,NA,few,TRBV2,CASIRDTPGNQPQHF,TGTGCCAGCATCAGAGACACTCCGGGCAATCAGCCCCAGCATTTT
TRBJ2-1,TRBD1,NA,TRBV12-3/TRBV12-4,CASSFPRGQDNEQFF,TGTGCCAGCAGTTTTCCCAGGGGGCAAGACAATGAGCAGTTCTTC
TRBJ2-2,NA,few,TRBV6-5,CASSEGGAVTGELFF,TGTGCCAGCAGTGAGGGGGGGGCGGTCACCGGGGAGCTGTTTTTT
TRBJ2-5,TRBD1,many,TRBV6-5,CASRRTGETETQYF,TGTGCCAGCAGAAGAACAGGGGAGACGGAGACCCAGTACTTC
TRBJ1-4,NA,many,TRBV27,CASSPFSVDTGNEKLFF,TGTGCCAGCAGTCCTTTCTCGGTCGACACCGGTAATGAAAAACTGTTTTTT
TRBJ1-2,NA,NA,TRBV3-1,CASSRRTADYGYTF,TGTGCCAGCAGCCGTAGGACAGCGGACTATGGCTACACCTTC
TRBJ1-1,NA,few,TRBV5-1,CASSLPELTEAFF,TGCGCCAGCAGCTTGCCTGAGCTCACTGAAGCTTTCTTT
TRBJ2-4,NA,NA,TRBV3-1,CASSQGRPTSSYNEQNF,TGTGCCAGCAGCCAAGGGCGGCCGACAAGCTCCTACAATGAGCAGAACTTC
TRBJ2-1,TRBD1,NA,TRBV10-1,CASSPGQTTGEQFF,TGCGCCAGCAGTCCGGGACAGACCACCGGGGAGCAGTTCTTC
TRBJ2-1,TRBD1,many,TRBV6-4,CASSRDRDSYNEQFF,TGTGCCAGCAGTAGAGACAGGGACTCCTACAATGAGCAGTTCTTC
TRBJ1-1,NA,once,TRBV15,CATSRVGGGEAFF,TGTGCCACCAGCAGAGTAGGGGGGGGAGAAGCTTTCTTT
TRBJ1-1,NA,few,TRBV6-5,CASSYTGGGTEAFF,TGTGCCAGCAGTTACACTGGGGGGGGTACTGAAGCTTTCTTT
TRBJ2-1,TRBD1,few,TRBV7-9,CASSPPWRTGAYNEQFF,TGTGCCAGCAGCCCCCCCTGGAGGACAGGGGCCTACAATGAGCAGTTCTTC
TRBJ2-5,NA,few,TRBV3-1,CASSQDWGRRETQYF,TGTGCCAGCAGCCAAGATTGGGGCCGCCGGGAGACCCAGTACTTC
TRBJ2-2,TRBD1,NA,TRBV9,CASSVDRDRVAGELFF,TGTGCCAGCAGCGTTGACCGGGACAGGGTTGCCGGGGAGCTGTTTTTT
TRBJ2-5,NA,NA,TRBV12-3/TRBV12-4,CAGSLSTRQETQYF,TGTGCCGGCAGTTTATCCACCAGGCAAGAGACCCAGTACTTC
TRBJ2-7,NA,many,TRBV10-1,CASSAEGPYEQYF,TGCGCCAGCAGTGCCGAGGGACCCTACGAGCAGTACTTC
TRBJ2-5,NA,few,TRBV2,CASSAEWTAQETQYF,TGTGCCAGCAGTGCGGAGTGGACGGCCCAAGAGACCCAGTACTTC